This T cell receptor (beta chain) was sequenced during a study of T-cell memory formation after mild COVID-19. General observations from the study: Pre-infection memory held some responding clones, suggesting pre-existing cross-reactive T cells responded. Contracting clones, day 15 to 85, had balanced CD4/CD8, and later expanders favored CD4+.

There are a few counts of this clonotype. Its target is not known. TCR alpha and TCR beta cDNA libraries with sample barcodes and UMIs came from 5'RACE using constant-segment primers. Each CDR3 protein is one row after TCRdb ran MiXCR on the 5' RACE reads. The sample consists of roughly 99,000 distinct CDR3 sequences, under 15% of them appearing once. This CDR3 region has 14 residues. Trimming stripped 1 base from V and 9 bases from J, with 16 bases between. Per germline, CDR1 DFQATT and CDR2 SNEGSKA (reference sequence). The specimen was PBMCs or a T cell subset sorted from them (not recorded which). V usage is TRBV20-1 and J usage is TRBJ2-1; a possible D gene is TRBD2 (5 bases). The TCR originated in a man between 18 and 35 years old who had mild COVID-19 (a few samples of this study predate the infection). Cell type and time point are not known. DNA of the CDR3: TGCAGTGCTAGAGGGTCCTCTAGCCGAGCTGAGCAGTTCTTC. Translating it yields CSARGSSSRAEQFF.